There are a few counts of the clone carrying this T cell receptor beta chain. Authors' processing steps: Estimation of nucleated cell counts was performed using reference gene primer amplification. Repertoires were generated with immunoSEQ multiplex PCR, while TCRdb's copy carries only in-frame clones and drops some. V and J calls and clone size come straight from that table; D and trimming were deduced from the DNA. The repertoire holds 64,000 or so clones, with approximately 78% as singletons. The data are from a study of blood T cell repertoires in COVID-19. The wider study: Samples taken during acute and convalescent COVID-19 were collected in the United States, Italy and Spain. T cells, B-cell-depleted T cells, or PBMCs provided the cDNA or gDNA that served as material.

The V end lost 3 bases, the J end lost 3 bases, and 15 bases lay between the germline ends. CDR1 and CDR2 (germline): MNHEY, SMNVEV (reference sequence). The CDR3 runs to 15 residues. Sequenced material: peripheral blood. The receptor was derived from a human donor in a cohort sampled during active COVID-19. V is TRBV27 and J is TRBJ2-7; perhaps TRBD2 as D (6 bases). The chain's CDR3 is CASSLGPGVIYEQYF. CDR3 sequence (DNA): TGTGCCAGCAGTTTGGGGCCGGGAGTGATCTACGAGCAGTACTTC.